This entry concerns a single T cell receptor (beta chain). What it binds is unknown. This entry is derived from a study of cytomegalovirus exposure and HLA in healthy donors. Study results and limitations: Equally common other TCR beta chains were less clonally expanded than HLA-associated ones, a later analysis found. Among TCR sequences, most were rare, though some public TCRs appeared in many donors.

Per the germline V gene, CDR1 is SGHNT and CDR2 is YYREEE (reference sequence). The V gene lost 0 bases and the J gene lost 0 bases, with 6 bases spanning the gap. This CDR3 has 15 residues. The donors gave bone marrow, and they were healthy. Despite likely unrecorded immune exposures, the donors were nominally healthy at the time of sampling. PCR employed 60 Vbeta and 13 Jbeta primers. Here immunoSEQ multiplex PCR was the method, and the copy in TCRdb shows in-frame clones only, minus some. This sample carries some 140,000 clones, 70% to 80% of them seen once, and the ten largest clones take 6% to 7.5%.

This clonotype was obtained from a man in his forties in good health and CMV-seropositive. The V and J genes are TRBV5-4 and TRBJ2-2, with D unresolved. Source material: PBMCs. The DNA of the CDR3 is TGTGCCAGCAGCTTGGTTACGGCGAACACCGGGGAGCTGTTTTTT. This sequence encodes CASSLVTANTGELFF.